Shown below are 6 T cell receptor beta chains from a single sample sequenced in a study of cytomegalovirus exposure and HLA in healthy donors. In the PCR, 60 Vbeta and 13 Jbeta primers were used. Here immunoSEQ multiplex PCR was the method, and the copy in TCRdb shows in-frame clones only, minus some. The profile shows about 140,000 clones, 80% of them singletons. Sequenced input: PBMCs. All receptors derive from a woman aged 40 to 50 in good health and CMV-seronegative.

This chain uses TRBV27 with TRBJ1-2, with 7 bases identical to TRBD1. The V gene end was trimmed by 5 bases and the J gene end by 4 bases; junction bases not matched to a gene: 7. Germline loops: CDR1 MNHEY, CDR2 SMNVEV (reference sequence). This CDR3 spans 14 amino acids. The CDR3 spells CASSPYGTAYGYTF. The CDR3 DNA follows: TGTGCCAGCAGTCCCTACGGGACAGCCTATGGCTACACCTTC.

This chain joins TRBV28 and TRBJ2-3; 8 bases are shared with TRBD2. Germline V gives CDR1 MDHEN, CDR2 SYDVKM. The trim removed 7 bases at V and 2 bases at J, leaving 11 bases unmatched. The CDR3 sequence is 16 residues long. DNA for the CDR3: TGTGCCAGCACCTCGACTAGCGATTATAACACAGATACGCAGTATTTT. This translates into CASTSTSDYNTDTQYF.

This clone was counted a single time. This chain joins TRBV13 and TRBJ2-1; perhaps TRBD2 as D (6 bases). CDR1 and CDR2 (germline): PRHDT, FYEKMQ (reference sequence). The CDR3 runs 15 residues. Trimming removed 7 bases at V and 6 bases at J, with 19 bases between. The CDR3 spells CASTTSGLAINEQFF. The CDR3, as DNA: TGTGCCAGCACCACGTCGGGGCTAGCGATCAATGAGCAGTTCTTC. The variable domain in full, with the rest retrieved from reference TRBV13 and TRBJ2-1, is AAGVIQSPRHLIKEKRETATLKCYPIPRHDTVYWYQQGPGQDPQFLISFYEKMQSDKGSIPDRFSAQQFSDYHSELNMSSLELGDSALYFCASTTSGLAINEQFFGPGTRLTVL.

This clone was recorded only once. In DNA form, the CDR3 reads TGCAGCTTCAGACAGGGGCGGTTCGGTGAGCAGTTCTTC. It yields the protein CSFRQGRFGEQFF. The chain has TRBV29-1 and TRBJ2-1; 8 bases fit TRBD1. The CDR3 loop spans 13 amino acids. The V segment lost 8 bases and the J segment 9 bases; nucleotides outside the gene matches: 12. Germline lookup yields CDR1 SQVTM and CDR2 ANQGSEA.

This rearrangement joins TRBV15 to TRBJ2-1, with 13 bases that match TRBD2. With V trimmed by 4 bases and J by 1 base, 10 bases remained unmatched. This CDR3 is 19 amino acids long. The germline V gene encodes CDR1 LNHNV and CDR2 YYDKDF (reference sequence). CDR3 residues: CATSTIGLAGDQSYNEQFF. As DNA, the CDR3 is TGTGCCACCAGCACAATAGGACTAGCGGGGGACCAATCCTACAATGAGCAGTTCTTC.

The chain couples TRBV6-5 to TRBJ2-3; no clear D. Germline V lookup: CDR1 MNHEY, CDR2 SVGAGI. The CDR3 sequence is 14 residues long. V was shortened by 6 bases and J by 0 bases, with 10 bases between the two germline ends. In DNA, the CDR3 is TGTGCCAGCAGAATTACTCGTAGCACAGATACGCAGTATTTT. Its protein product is CASRITRSTDTQYF.